This entry lists 9 T cell receptor beta chains sequenced from one sample in a study of beta chain features in type 1 diabetes. cDNA synthesis used the whole RNA isolate, giving expressed TCRB sequences. TCRdb keeps only in-frame clones here, not all; method: immunoSEQ multiplex PCR. The sample lists about 350,000 clones, around a fifth seen once, with around 0.045% in the top ten. Sequencing was performed on naive CD4+ T cells from blood. The receptor source for this set is a woman aged 18-35 years in good health.

This clone occurred a few times. The rearrangement links TRBV13 to TRBJ2-1; TRBD2 is a possible D gene (6 bases). Looked up from germline, CDR1 is PRHDT and CDR2 is FYEKMQ (reference sequence). This CDR3 has 14 residues. Trimming pared 7 bases from V and 7 bases from J, leaving 17 bases between. CDR3 DNA sequence: TGTGCCAGCAAGATTAGCGGTTCGTCTAATGAGCAGTTCTTC. Protein product: CASKISGSSNEQFF.

This clone was seen more than once but under ten times. The chain links TRBV4-3 to TRBJ2-1; D perhaps matches TRBD2 (6 bases). This CDR3 is built from 13 residues. The V and J ends lost 3 bases and 7 bases respectively, with 10 bases between them. Germline CDR1 reads LGHNA; CDR2 reads YSLEER. The CDR3 DNA follows: TGCGCCAGCAGCCAGTTAGGGAGGAATGAGCAGTTCTTC. Residues: CASSQLGRNEQFF.

The DNA for the CDR3 is TGTGCCAGCTCACCGTCCGGGACTAGCGGCACAGATACGCAGTATTTT. This codes for CASSPSGTSGTDTQYF. The J gene is TRBJ2-3, the V gene TRBV18; 10 nucleotides align to TRBD2. Germline lookup yields CDR1 KGHSH and CDR2 LQKENI. The V gene end was trimmed by 3 bases and the J gene end by 1 base; junction bases not matched to a gene: 4. The CDR3 totals 16 residues.

The chain uses TRBV30 and TRBJ2-1, with 7 bases fitting TRBD2. The CDR3 covers 13 residues. Looked up from germline, CDR1 is GTSNPN and CDR2 is SVGIG (reference sequence). Losses at the gene ends were 8 bases for V and 0 bases for J; bases not matched to a gene: 4. In nucleotides, the CDR3 is TGTGCCGGTAGCGGGCACTCCTACAATGAGCAGTTCTTC. This encodes CAGSGHSYNEQFF.

This clone has only a few counts. The CDR3 region has the DNA TGCAGCGTTGCGGCACAGGGGGTTCCTCAAGAGACCCAGTACTTC. This translates into CSVAAQGVPQETQYF. The chain combines TRBV29-1 with TRBJ2-5, with 8 bases that match TRBD1. Germline CDR1 SQVTM, CDR2 ANQGSEA. V shed 4 bases and J 2 bases; nucleotides not matched to a gene: 9. The CDR3 loop spans 15 amino acids.

The J gene is TRBJ1-1, the V gene TRBV10-3, with a weak D call TRBD1 (6 bases). V was shortened by 0 bases and J by 4 bases, with 12 bases between the two germline ends. The length of the CDR3 is 15 residues. Germline assignment: CDR1 ENHRY and CDR2 SYGVKD. The CDR3 here is CAISESGQVGTEAFF. For the CDR3, the DNA is TGTGCCATCAGTGAGTCGGGACAAGTAGGCACTGAAGCTTTCTTT.

This chain connects TRBV19 to TRBJ1-1; D gene ambiguous. V was cut by 5 bases and J by 2 bases, with 9 bases left in between. CDR1 and CDR2 (germline): LNHDA, SQIVND (reference sequence). This CDR3 is built from 13 residues. This CDR3 reads CASSGQANTEAFF. CDR3 sequence (DNA): TGTGCCAGTAGTGGGCAGGCTAACACTGAAGCTTTCTTT.

In its sample, this clone was seen once. The chain recombines TRBV27 with TRBJ2-4; 10 nucleotides line up with TRBD2. The CDR3 consists of 12 residues. Trimming removed 7 bases from V and 9 bases from J; junction bases left unmatched: 3. Germline V CDR1 and CDR2: MNHEY, SMNVEV (reference sequence). DNA of the CDR3: TGTGCCAGCATGAGGACTAGCGGCATTCAGTACTTC. Translating gives CASMRTSGIQYF.

V usage is TRBV29-1 and J usage is TRBJ1-2; perhaps TRBD1 as D (5 bases). Trimming pared 7 bases from V and 5 bases from J, leaving 11 bases between. This CDR3 is built from 11 residues. Looked up from germline, CDR1 is SQVTM and CDR2 is ANQGSEA. CDR3 DNA sequence: TGCAGCGCTGGGACTGCGTATGGCTACACCTTC. It specifies CSAGTAYGYTF.